This T cell receptor (beta chain) was recorded in a study of blood T cell repertoires in COVID-19. In the study overall: T cells, B-cell-depleted T cells, or PBMCs provided the cDNA or gDNA that served as material.

Original processing methods: Amplified reference gene primers provided the basis for estimating nucleated cell counts. Libraries were prepared by immunoSEQ multiplex PCR; TCRdb keeps only in-frame clonotypes and omits some of them. Clone size and the V and J calls come from that table; the DNA yielded D and trimming. The table lists approximately 210,000 clones, about 90% of them singletons. The CDR3 consists of 12 residues. V gave up 3 bases and J gave up 8 bases, with 11 bases separating them. Germline V gene lookup returns CDR1 SGDLS and CDR2 YYNGEE. This clone was seen a few times. Donors were grouped by their self-reported clinical history.

The chain has TRBV9 and TRBJ1-2, with D uncertain. This receptor was taken from a woman aged 18-29 years who had recovered from COVID-19. Source material: PBMCs or T cells enriched from blood (not recorded which). The CDR3 region has the DNA TGTGCCAGCAGCGGGGCCCTTTACGGCTACACCTTC. Translation gives CASSGALYGYTF.